What follows describes a single T cell receptor (beta chain). The V gene end was trimmed by 0 bases and the J gene end by 8 bases; junction bases not matched to a gene: 11. Germline V lookup: CDR1 GTSNPN, CDR2 SVGIG (reference sequence). The CDR3 consists of 15 residues. This specimen comes from a study of blood T cell repertoires in COVID-19. Overall study context: There were acute and convalescent COVID-19 samples, and they came from the United States, Italy and Spain.

Authors' methods: How many nucleated cells were present was estimated from reference gene primer amplification. Measured with immunoSEQ multiplex PCR; TCRdb has only the in-frame clones, and not every one. Clone size and V and J calls were adopted from that table, with D and trimming inferred from the DNA. The data contain about 370,000 clones, approximately 90% of them singletons. Those who participated ranged in age from roughly 18 to 90 years and resided in approximately 26 US areas. Donors were grouped by their self-reported clinical history. Material: PBMCs or T cells enriched from blood (not recorded which). This receptor was identified in a woman between 40 and 55 years old who had been exposed to COVID-19. V gene TRBV30 combines with J gene TRBJ1-2, with 8 bases that match TRBD1. The CDR3, as DNA: TGTGCCTGGAGTGTACGAGGACAGGGAACGTTCGGCTACACCTTC. Amino acids: CAWSVRGQGTFGYTF.